This TCR beta chain was captured in a study of blood T cell repertoires in COVID-19. In the original analysis: Estimation of nucleated cell counts was performed using reference gene primer amplification. The data were produced by immunoSEQ multiplex PCR, yet TCRdb's version contains in-frame clones alone and is incomplete. V, J and clone size reflect that table, while D and trimming were determined from the DNA. Here the sample spans approximately 140,000 clones, 80% to 85% being singletons. While infection was still active, Seattle patients were enrolled and then followed longitudinally. Sequences were obtained from peripheral blood. This clonotype was sampled from a man between 25 and 39 years old with COVID-19, enrolled during active disease.

CDR3 sequence (DNA): TGTGCCAGCACCAACCCCGGGACTGAAGCTTTCTTT. Translation gives CASTNPGTEAFF. The V gene is TRBV6-5, the J gene TRBJ1-1, with D uncertain. Deletions cut 7 bases from V and 5 bases from J, with 11 bases between. This CDR3 is built from 12 residues. In germline, CDR1 is MNHEY, CDR2 SVGAGI.